These T cell receptor beta chains were read from a single sample in a study of blood T cells in healthy people across ages. TCRdb fed the 5' RACE reads into MiXCR, producing one record per CDR3 protein. The sample includes over 1,500,000 distinct CDR3 sequences, 40% to 55% seen only once; the top ten take approximately 2%. Sequences were obtained from blood. The receptors derive from a woman aged 40-49 years in good health. CDR3s leave out the opening cysteine and the closing phenylalanine or tryptophan.

j_call v_call cdr3_aa
TRBJ2-1 TRBV15 ATSRDLGGQGGEQF
TRBJ2-7 TRBV28 ASSGLAPSVYEQY
TRBJ2-1 TRBV4-3 ASSQDTGQGPSSYNEQF
TRBJ2-5 TRBV15 ATSPRTGGKETQY
TRBJ1-2 TRBV6-6 ASNLPTGPKTNGYT
TRBJ1-2 TRBV10-1 ASSEGATYGYT
TRBJ2-3 TRBV27 ASSLGVGDRDTQY
TRBJ2-3 TRBV5-1 ASSRTGLSTDTQY
TRBJ1-2 TRBV6-5 ASSPGTPANYGYT
TRBJ2-1 TRBV10-2 ASSDRGTSNYNEQF
TRBJ1-1 TRBV7-2 ASSRDRNSEAF
TRBJ2-5 TRBV5-1 AIIPDNLETQY